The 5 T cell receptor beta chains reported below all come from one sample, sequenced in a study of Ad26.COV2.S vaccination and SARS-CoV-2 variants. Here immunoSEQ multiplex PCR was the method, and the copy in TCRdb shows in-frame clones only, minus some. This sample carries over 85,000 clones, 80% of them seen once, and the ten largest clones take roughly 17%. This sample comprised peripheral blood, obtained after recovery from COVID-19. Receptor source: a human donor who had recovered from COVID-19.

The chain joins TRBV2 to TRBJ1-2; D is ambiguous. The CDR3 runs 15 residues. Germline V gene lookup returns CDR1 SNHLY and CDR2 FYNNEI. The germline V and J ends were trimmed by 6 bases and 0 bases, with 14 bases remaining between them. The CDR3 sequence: CASSEINESNYGYTF. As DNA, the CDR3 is TGTGCCAGCAGCGAGATAAACGAATCTAACTATGGCTACACCTTC. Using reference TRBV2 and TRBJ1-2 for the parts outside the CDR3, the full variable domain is EPEVTQTPSHQVTQMGQEVILRCVPISNHLYFYWYRQILGQKVEFLVSFYNNEISEKSEIFDDQFSVERPDGSNFTLKIRSTKLEDSAMYFCASSEINESNYGYTFGSGTRLTVV.

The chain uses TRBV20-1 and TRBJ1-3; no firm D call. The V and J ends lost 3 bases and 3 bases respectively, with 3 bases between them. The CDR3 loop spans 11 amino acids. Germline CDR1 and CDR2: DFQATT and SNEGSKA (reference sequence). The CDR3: CSARFGNTIYF. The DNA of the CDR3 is TGCAGTGCTAGGTTTGGAAACACCATATATTTT.

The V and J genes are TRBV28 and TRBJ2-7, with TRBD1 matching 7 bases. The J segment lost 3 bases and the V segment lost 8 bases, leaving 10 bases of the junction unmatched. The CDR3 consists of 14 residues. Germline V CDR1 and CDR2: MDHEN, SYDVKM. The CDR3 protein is CASCRAGGVYEQYF. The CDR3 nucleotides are TGTGCCAGCTGTAGGGCAGGGGGAGTCTACGAGCAGTACTTC.

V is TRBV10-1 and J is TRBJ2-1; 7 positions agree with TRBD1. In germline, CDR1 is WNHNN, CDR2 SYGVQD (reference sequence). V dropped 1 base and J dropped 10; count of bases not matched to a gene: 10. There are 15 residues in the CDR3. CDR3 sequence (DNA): TGCGCCAGCAGTGAGTTCACAGGGGTCAAGTGGGAGCAGTTCTTC. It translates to CASSEFTGVKWEQFF.

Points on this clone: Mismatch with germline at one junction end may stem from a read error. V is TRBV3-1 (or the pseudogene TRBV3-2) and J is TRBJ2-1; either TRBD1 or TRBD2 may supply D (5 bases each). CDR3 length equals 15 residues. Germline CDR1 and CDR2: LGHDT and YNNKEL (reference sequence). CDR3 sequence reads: CASSQPGPSHNEQFF. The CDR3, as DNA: TGTGCCAGCAGCCAACCGGGACCCTCCCACAATGAGCAGTTCTTC.